A single sample is the source of the 24 T cell receptor beta chains below, sequenced in a study of cytomegalovirus exposure and HLA in healthy donors. Some clones are missing from TCRdb's copy, which holds only in-frame ones; the method was immunoSEQ multiplex PCR. The sample includes fewer than 200,000 clones, about 96% of them seen just once. Specimen: PBMCs. These receptors all stem from a woman between 18 and 29 years old in good health and CMV-seronegative.

This clone was observed at least ten times. The gene calls are TRBV7-9 and TRBJ2-2; D might be TRBD2 (5 bases). The CDR3 loop spans 14 amino acids. Germline V gives CDR1 SEHNR, CDR2 FQNEAQ (reference sequence). V lost 11 bases and J 0 bases, leaving 13 bases between the germline ends. CDR3 coding DNA: TGTGCCCACACCGGGGTCGCGAACACCGGGGAGCTGTTTTTT. Protein sequence: CAHTGVANTGELFF. Variable domain in full (rest from reference TRBV7-9 and TRBJ2-2): DTGVSQNPRHKITKRGQNVTFRCDPISEHNRLYWYRQTLGQGPEFLTYFQNEAQLEKSRLLSDRFSAERPKGSFSTLEIQRTEQGDSAMYLCAHTGVANTGELFFGEGSRLTVL.

The chain has TRBV29-1 and TRBJ2-3; 9 bases match TRBD2. J was trimmed by 4 bases and V by 5 bases; bases with no gene match: 16. Germline V gives CDR1 SQVTM, CDR2 ANQGSEA. There are 17 residues in the CDR3. CDR3 sequence: CSVPPGLAPPGPDTQYF. CDR3 sequence (DNA): TGCAGCGTTCCTCCGGGACTAGCCCCTCCGGGCCCAGATACGCAGTATTTT.

The chain combines TRBV9 with TRBJ2-1, with 11 bases that match TRBD2. The CDR3 has 15 residues. V gave up 4 bases and J gave up 5 bases; unmatched junction bases: 5. The germline V gene has CDR1 SGDLS and CDR2 YYNGEE. The CDR3 sequence: CASSPTSGSNNEQFF. CDR3 bases: TGTGCCAGCAGCCCCACTAGCGGGAGCAACAATGAGCAGTTCTTC.

V usage is TRBV5-5 and J usage is TRBJ2-3; D is perhaps TRBD2 (5 bases). Trimming pared 3 bases from V and 5 bases from J, leaving 13 bases between. In germline, CDR1 is SGHKS, CDR2 YYEKEE (reference sequence). This CDR3 spans 14 amino acids. CDR3 coding DNA: TGTGCCAGCAGCTACCGGGATCCCTTAGATACGCAGTATTTT. Translating gives CASSYRDPLDTQYF. Full variable domain (missing parts from reference TRBV5-5 and TRBJ2-3): DAGVTQSPTHLIKTRGQQVTLRCSPISGHKSVSWYQQVLGQGPQFIFQYYEKEERGRGNFPDRFSARQFPNYSSELNVNALLLGDSALYLCASSYRDPLDTQYFGPGTRLTVL.

V gene TRBV6-6 combines with J gene TRBJ2-7; TRBD2 might be the D (5 bases). Germline V gives CDR1 MNHNY, CDR2 SVGAGI (reference sequence). This CDR3 spans 13 amino acids. With 3 bases removed from V and 7 bases from J, the gap between germline ends came to 13 bases. CDR3 residues: CASSYSEVREQYF. The CDR3, as DNA: TGTGCCAGCAGTTATTCGGAGGTTCGTGAGCAGTACTTC.

The J gene is TRBJ1-6, the V gene TRBV19; TRBD1 matches 8 bases. With V trimmed by 3 bases and J by 8 bases, 3 bases remained unmatched. This CDR3 comprises 14 residues. The germline gives CDR1 LNHDA, CDR2 SQIVND (reference sequence). The DNA of the CDR3 is TGTGCCAGTAGTATCAGGGGGCCTGATTCACCCCTCCACTTT. This encodes CASSIRGPDSPLHF.

The chain is built from TRBV9 and TRBJ2-5; TRBD2 aligns across 8 bases. Germline V gives CDR1 SGDLS, CDR2 YYNGEE. This CDR3 region has 16 residues. Unmatched junction bases numbered 4, after V lost 0 bases and J lost 0 bases. The CDR3 sequence is CASSVGGGTNQETQYF. Written as DNA, the CDR3 is TGTGCCAGCAGCGTAGGCGGGGGGACAAACCAAGAGACCCAGTACTTC.

The chain couples TRBV12-1 to TRBJ2-5; the D segment call TRBD1 is taken from the table without a DNA check. TRBV12-1 is a known pseudogene. This CDR3 comprises 14 residues. CDR3 in amino acids: CASSFSRDTETQYF. CDR3 sequence (DNA): TGTGCCAGCAGCTTCAGCCGGGACACTGAGACCCAGTACTTC.

The V gene is TRBV4-1, the J gene TRBJ2-5, with 9 bases lining up with TRBD2. The CDR3 covers 17 residues. Trimming removed 0 bases from V and 1 base from J; junction bases left unmatched: 6. Looked up from germline, CDR1 is MGHRA and CDR2 is YSYEKL. CDR3 sequence reads: CASSQDRDSGGQETQYF. CDR3 in DNA: TGCGCCAGCAGCCAAGATCGGGATAGCGGGGGCCAAGAGACCCAGTACTTC.

This clone appeared a single time. CDR3 region: CSVVSAGGPYEQYF. The CDR3 DNA is TGCAGCGTTGTTTCAGCGGGGGGGCCCTACGAGCAGTACTTC. V gene TRBV29-1 combines with J gene TRBJ2-7; 10 nucleotides agree with TRBD2. This CDR3 has 14 residues. Trimming at V came to 4 bases and at J to 2 bases, leaving 5 bases not matched to a gene. Germline CDR1 and CDR2: SQVTM and ANQGSEA.

This chain links TRBV4-3 with TRBJ1-6; D is undetermined. The CDR3 covers 13 residues. Trimming pared 1 base from V and 8 bases from J, leaving 6 bases between. The germline V gene encodes CDR1 LGHNA and CDR2 YSLEER. The CDR3 nucleotides are TGCGCCAGCAGCCAAGTTGGGCATTCACCCCTCCACTTT. It codes for CASSQVGHSPLHF.

V and J are TRBV5-1 and TRBJ2-1; TRBD1 matches 7 bases. The germline V gene encodes CDR1 SGHRS and CDR2 YFSETQ. The V segment lost 3 bases and the J segment 10 bases; nucleotides outside the gene matches: 7. The CDR3 contains 13 residues. The CDR3 nucleotides are TGCGCCAGCAGCTCGAACCGGGACAGAGAGCAGTTCTTC. It translates to CASSSNRDREQFF.

The chain links TRBV2 to TRBJ1-5, with D uncertain. V was trimmed by 7 bases and J by 3 bases, leaving 13 bases between them. The CDR3 runs 14 residues. From germline, CDR1 is SNHLY and CDR2 FYNNEI. The CDR3 sequence is CASTNRVSNQPQHF. The CDR3 region has the DNA TGTGCCAGCACCAACCGGGTCTCCAATCAGCCCCAGCATTTT.

The CDR3 nucleotides read TGTGCCAGCAGTGCCGACAGGGGGCGGGTATCCGGGGAGCTGTTTTTT. It yields the protein CASSADRGRVSGELFF. The V and J genes are TRBV2 and TRBJ2-2; 10 bases fit TRBD1. The CDR3 extends over 16 amino acids. V was pared by 4 bases and J by 6 bases, with 8 bases of the junction left unmatched. CDR1 and CDR2 (germline): SNHLY, FYNNEI.

The gene calls are TRBV5-4 and TRBJ2-7, with 10 bases matching TRBD2. The V gene's germline CDR1 is SGHNT and CDR2 YYREEE (reference sequence). The J segment lost 4 bases and the V segment lost 5 bases, leaving 3 bases of the junction unmatched. CDR3 length: 13 amino acids. The CDR3 region has the DNA TGTGCCAGCAGACCTAGCGGGGGTTACGAGCAGTACTTC. Translated: CASRPSGGYEQYF.

V and J are TRBV5-1 and TRBJ2-5; 7 bases agree with TRBD1. Germline V lookup: CDR1 SGHRS, CDR2 YFSETQ. This CDR3 is 16 amino acids long. J lost 5 bases, V lost 8 bases, and 18 bases had no gene match. CDR3 region: CARGLSRQGGLETQYF. The CDR3 DNA follows: TGCGCCAGAGGCCTATCGCGACAGGGTGGTCTGGAGACCCAGTACTTC. Full variable domain (remainder filled in from reference TRBV5-1 and TRBJ2-5): KAGVTQTPRYLIKTRGQQVTLSCSPISGHRSVSWYQQTPGQGLQFLFEYFSETQRNKGNFPGRFSGRQFSNSRSEMNVSTLELGDSALYLCARGLSRQGGLETQYFGPGTRLLVL.

The chain employs TRBV7-2 and TRBJ1-2; TRBD1 agrees at 9 bases. With V trimmed by 4 bases and J by 0 bases, 3 bases remained unmatched. The germline gives CDR1 SGHTA, CDR2 FQGNSA. The length of the CDR3 is 15 residues. The CDR3 is CASSSDRGTNYGYTF. As DNA, the CDR3 is TGTGCCAGCAGCTCGGACAGGGGAACTAACTATGGCTACACCTTC.

The chain employs TRBV6-1 and TRBJ2-5; 8 bases are shared with TRBD2. Per germline, CDR1 MNHNS and CDR2 SASEGT. The CDR3 is made up of 15 amino acids. Trimming removed 8 bases from V and 3 bases from J; junction bases left unmatched: 11. The CDR3 nucleotides are TGTGCCAGCCAAACAGGAGGAGCGGGGGAAGAGACCCAGTACTTC. Protein sequence: CASQTGGAGEETQYF.

The chain couples TRBV27 to TRBJ1-2; D is possibly TRBD1 (6 bases). In germline, CDR1 is MNHEY, CDR2 SMNVEV (reference sequence). Deletions cut 6 bases from V and 3 bases from J, with 11 bases between. The CDR3 loop spans 13 amino acids. CDR3 region: CASSIGTYYGYTF. The CDR3 region has the DNA TGTGCCAGCAGCATTGGGACATACTATGGCTACACCTTC.

This clone was detected only once. The rearrangement uses TRBV4-2 and TRBJ1-1; no clear D gene. The CDR3 loop spans 14 amino acids. V lost 1 base, J lost 0 bases, and 6 bases lay in between. CDR1 and CDR2 from the germline V gene are LGHNA and YNFKEQ. The CDR3, as DNA: TGTGCCAGCAGCCAAGGAGGGTTGAACACTGAAGCTTTCTTT. Encoded protein: CASSQGGLNTEAFF.

This clone was counted a single time. The chain couples TRBV18 to TRBJ2-1, with D tentatively TRBD1 (5 bases). V lost 3 bases to trimming and J lost 4 bases, with 16 bases between them. The CDR3 runs to 16 residues. Per germline, CDR1 KGHSH and CDR2 LQKENI. CDR3 sequence: CASSPYEKGLYNEQFF. The CDR3 region has the DNA TGTGCCAGCTCACCTTATGAGAAGGGGCTATACAATGAGCAGTTCTTC.

This rearrangement joins TRBV30 to TRBJ1-2; D is ambiguous. This CDR3 spans 14 amino acids. CDR1 GTSNPN and CDR2 SVGIG come from the germline V gene (reference sequence). The germline V and J ends were trimmed by 1 base and 2 bases, with 11 bases remaining between them. CDR3 in DNA: TGTGCCTGGAGTGATAGCCAGAACAACTATGGCTACACCTTC. Translation: CAWSDSQNNYGYTF.

Notes on this clone: This same CDR3 is encoded by further DNA sequences in the sample. V usage is TRBV15 and J usage is TRBJ2-5; D may be TRBD2 (5 bases). The germline V gene encodes CDR1 LNHNV and CDR2 YYDKDF (reference sequence). V was cut by 0 bases and J by 4 bases, with 6 bases left in between. This CDR3 is 13 amino acids long. The DNA for the CDR3 is TGTGCCACCAGCAGAGATCGGGGAGAGACCCAGTACTTC. Amino acids: CATSRDRGETQYF.

DNA of the CDR3: TGTGCCAGCAGTTCTAAGACAGGGGGCTCTGGAAACACCATATATTTT. Protein product: CASSSKTGGSGNTIYF. The chain recombines TRBV7-2 with TRBJ1-3; 9 nucleotides agree with TRBD1. This CDR3 has 16 amino acids. The germline V gene has CDR1 SGHTA and CDR2 FQGNSA. V lost 6 bases to trimming and J lost 0 bases; unmatched junction nucleotides: 6.